This entry lists 20 T cell receptor beta chains sequenced from one sample in a study of a mutant IDH1 vaccine in newly diagnosed glioma. Sequenced by immunoSEQ multiplex PCR; TCRdb stores in-frame clones only, minus some. This table has about 92,000 clones, around 82% appearing once. Specified time point: baseline, week 1 (first vaccination visit). The treatment denotes: pre-vaccination baseline after standard-of-care therapy. The sequencing here drew on PBMCs, taken from a glioma patient treated with radiotherapy, temozolomide or both. All receptors derive from a woman aged 50 to 60 with glioma.

The V and J genes are TRBV9 and TRBJ1-1, with TRBD1 matching 7 bases. The CDR3 is 14 residues long. V lost 5 bases and J lost 4; bases outside the gene matches: 8. Germline assignment: CDR1 SGDLS and CDR2 YYNGEE. This CDR3 is CASSQRGLGTEAFF. DNA for the CDR3: TGTGCCAGCAGTCAAAGGGGGCTTGGCACTGAAGCTTTCTTT.

The V gene is TRBV10-3, the J gene TRBJ2-3; D gene ambiguous. Germline CDR1 ENHRY, CDR2 SYGVKD. V was trimmed by 0 bases and J by 0 bases, leaving 4 bases between them. This CDR3 is 14 amino acids long. Here the CDR3 reads CAISESDSTDTQYF. As DNA, the CDR3 is TGTGCCATCAGTGAGTCTGACAGCACAGATACGCAGTATTTT.

The chain joins TRBV10-2 to TRBJ1-1, with D uncertain. This CDR3 has 13 amino acids. Trimming removed 7 bases from V and 3 bases from J, with 12 bases in between. Germline V gene data show CDR1 as WSHSY and CDR2 as SAAADI. The CDR3 bases are TGCGCCAGCAAGGGTCGGGTCGACACTGAAGCTTTCTTT. Translating gives CASKGRVDTEAFF.

This chain uses TRBV2 with TRBJ1-3; D is uncertain. The length of the CDR3 is 13 residues. V was trimmed by 7 bases and J by 4 bases, leaving 11 bases between them. CDR1 is SNHLY and CDR2 is FYNNEI in the germline V gene. The DNA for the CDR3 is TGTGCCAGCACTAAGGAGATCGGAAACACCATATATTTT. Its translation is CASTKEIGNTIYF. The variable domain in full, with the rest retrieved from reference TRBV2 and TRBJ1-3, is EPEVTQTPSHQVTQMGQEVILRCVPISNHLYFYWYRQILGQKVEFLVSFYNNEISEKSEIFDDQFSVERPDGSNFTLKIRSTKLEDSAMYFCASTKEIGNTIYFGEGSWLTVV.

The chain has TRBV19 and TRBJ2-7; 10 nucleotides agree with TRBD1. Germline assignment: CDR1 LNHDA and CDR2 SQIVND (reference sequence). The J segment lost 1 base and the V segment lost 8 bases, leaving 5 bases of the junction unmatched. This CDR3 is built from 14 residues. The CDR3 DNA sequence: TGTGCCAGTCAGGGACAGGGGTATTCCTACGAGCAGTACTTC. It codes for CASQGQGYSYEQYF.

This clone occurred once. The chain links TRBV7-8 to TRBJ2-7; a possible D gene is TRBD1 (6 bases). This CDR3 is 14 amino acids long. Trimming shortened V by 1 base and J by 3 bases, and 10 bases separated the two germline ends. Germline V gene lookup returns CDR1 SGHVS and CDR2 FQNEAQ. CDR3 nucleotides: TGTGCCAGCAGCTTAGGTGGACAGTACTACGAGCAGTACTTC. Translation gives CASSLGGQYYEQYF.

The V gene is TRBV11-2, the J gene TRBJ2-1; 9 bases fit TRBD2. The length of the CDR3 is 16 residues. V dropped 0 bases and J dropped 8; count of bases not matched to a gene: 8. The germline gives CDR1 SGHAT, CDR2 FQNNGV. In DNA form, the CDR3 reads TGTGCCAGCAGCTTAGACGCGGGGGGGCTGAGATATGAGCAGTTCTTC. Translated: CASSLDAGGLRYEQFF.

CDR3 sequence (DNA): TGTGCCAGCAGCCCCACTAGCGGACCTTACGAGCAGTACTTC. Its translation is CASSPTSGPYEQYF. The V gene is TRBV7-2, the J gene TRBJ2-7; TRBD2 matches at 8 bases. The germline gives CDR1 SGHTA, CDR2 FQGNSA. The trim removed 5 bases at V and 4 bases at J, leaving 7 bases unmatched. The CDR3 consists of 14 residues.

CDR3 coding DNA: TGTGCCAGCAGCCGAGGGCTCGAGCAGTACTTC. Amino acid sequence: CASSRGLEQYF. The rearrangement joins TRBV5-6 to TRBJ2-7, with a possible D match to TRBD2 (5 bases). The length of the CDR3 is 11 residues. Germline V CDR1 and CDR2: SGHDT, YYEEEE. Trimming cost V 4 bases and J 6 bases, with 8 bases left between them.

This clone was detected only once. V gene TRBV7-9 combines with J gene TRBJ2-1, with D hard to call. Germline assignment: CDR1 SEHNR and CDR2 FQNEAQ (reference sequence). V gave up 4 bases and J gave up 4 bases, with 11 bases separating them. This CDR3 has 14 amino acids. CDR3 sequence: CASSSRGSYNEQFF. In DNA, the CDR3 is TGTGCCAGCAGCTCAAGAGGCAGTTACAATGAGCAGTTCTTC.

The chain has TRBV6-5 and TRBJ1-1; 7 bases agree with TRBD1. This CDR3 has 14 residues. Germline loops: CDR1 MNHEY, CDR2 SVGAGI. J gave up 4 bases and V 2 bases, and 4 bases lay outside the gene matches. The CDR3 nucleotides are TGTGCCAGCAGTTACGCACAGGGGAGCACTGAAGCTTTCTTT. Translation gives CASSYAQGSTEAFF.

This chain links TRBV2 with TRBJ2-2; TRBD2 matches at 9 bases. The CDR3 sequence is 15 residues long. CDR1 and CDR2 from the germline V gene are SNHLY and FYNNEI. V lost 5 bases, J lost 3 bases, and 4 bases stayed unmatched. The CDR3 here is CASSWGGGDTGELFF. The DNA for the CDR3 is TGTGCCAGCAGTTGGGGCGGGGGGGACACCGGGGAGCTGTTTTTT.

This clone occurred once. The chain combines TRBV10-1 with TRBJ2-7, with D perhaps matching TRBD1 (6 bases). Per the germline V gene, CDR1 is WNHNN and CDR2 is SYGVQD (reference sequence). V lost 3 bases and J lost 2, with 11 bases in between. CDR3 length: 14 amino acids. CDR3 protein: CASSDQGIAYEQYF. The CDR3 region has the DNA TGCGCCAGCAGTGACCAGGGGATTGCCTACGAGCAGTACTTC.

The V and J genes are TRBV5-4 and TRBJ2-3, with D possibly TRBD1 on 6 matching bases. With 4 bases removed from V and 3 bases from J, the gap between germline ends came to 12 bases. The CDR3 runs to 14 residues. From germline, CDR1 is SGHNT and CDR2 YYREEE (reference sequence). Written as DNA, the CDR3 is TGTGCCAGCAGCATAACAGGGAGAACAGATACGCAGTATTTT. Translation: CASSITGRTDTQYF.

V gene TRBV6-5 combines with J gene TRBJ1-1; 7 bases agree with TRBD1. V lost 6 bases to trimming and J lost 1 base; unmatched junction nucleotides: 8. The CDR3 has 15 residues. CDR1 is MNHEY and CDR2 is SVGAGI in the germline V gene. Here the CDR3 reads CASRSEGGANTEAFF. The CDR3 DNA follows: TGTGCCAGCAGATCAGAAGGGGGCGCGAACACTGAAGCTTTCTTT.

The rearrangement joins TRBV9 to TRBJ1-2, with D tentatively TRBD1 (5 bases). V was cut by 3 bases and J by 2 bases, with 14 bases left in between. Germline-derived CDR1 and CDR2 are SGDLS and YYNGEE. There are 15 residues in the CDR3. CDR3 sequence: CASSEYGGPNYGYTF. For the CDR3, the DNA is TGTGCCAGCAGCGAATATGGGGGACCCAACTATGGCTACACCTTC.

V and J are TRBV15 and TRBJ1-3; D is unresolved. V dropped 2 bases and J dropped 3 bases, with 11 bases sitting between them. CDR3 size: 15 residues. The germline V gene encodes CDR1 LNHNV and CDR2 YYDKDF (reference sequence). CDR3 region: CATSRPRAGGNTIYF. In nucleotides, the CDR3 is TGTGCCACCAGCAGACCCCGAGCGGGTGGAAACACCATATATTTT.

This clone was seen a handful of times. The rearrangement joins TRBV7-8 to TRBJ2-1; 8 bases match TRBD2. The germline V gene has CDR1 SGHVS and CDR2 FQNEAQ. CDR3 length: 15 amino acids. J was trimmed by 4 bases and V by 5 bases; bases with no gene match: 7. CDR3 DNA: TGTGCCAGCAGCGCCCAAGTAGCGGGGTACAATGAGCAGTTCTTC. Translation gives CASSAQVAGYNEQFF.

The rearrangement uses TRBV7-2 and TRBJ2-6; 8 nucleotides match TRBD1. V shed 5 bases, J shed 3 bases, and the junction held 6 bases outside the gene matches. Germline V lookup: CDR1 SGHTA, CDR2 FQGNSA. The CDR3 length is 16 residues. CDR3: CASSRDRGSGANVLTF. Here the CDR3 DNA reads TGTGCCAGCAGCCGTGACAGGGGCAGTGGGGCCAACGTCCTGACTTTC.

This sequence joins TRBV7-9 and TRBJ2-3; D possibly corresponds to TRBD2 (6 bases). Germline V gene lookup returns CDR1 SEHNR and CDR2 FQNEAQ (reference sequence). CDR3 length: 15 amino acids. V lost 5 bases and J lost 0, with 12 bases in between. The chain's CDR3 is CASSPVGSSTDTQYF. The CDR3 DNA reads as TGTGCCAGCAGCCCTGTCGGGAGTAGCACAGATACGCAGTATTTT.